This T cell receptor (beta chain) is from a study of a mutant IDH1 vaccine in newly diagnosed glioma. Background on the study: Beginning 4-6 weeks after radiotherapy alone, or with temozolomide cycles, vaccination took place.

The V gene's germline CDR1 is MGHRA and CDR2 YSYEKL. V lost 0 bases and J lost 12; bases outside the gene matches: 15. The CDR3 contains 17 residues. Points on this clone: The target antigen is unknown.

Time point specified: week 23, last vaccination. Every single dose of the vaccine, 300 ug of mutant IDH1 20-mer peptide, came with topical imiquimod. Produced via immunoSEQ multiplex PCR; TCRdb's table is partial and in-frame only. The sample has about 55,000 clones; over 70% are singletons. The material was PBMCs, obtained from a glioma patient whose treatment included an IDH1 peptide vaccine. This receptor was taken from a middle-aged man with glioma. The chain links TRBV4-1 to TRBJ2-3; TRBD2 aligns across 10 bases. CDR3 sequence (DNA): TGCGCCAGCAGCCAAGATTTGGCTAGCGGGGGCCAAGCGGTCCAGTATTTT. Amino acids: CASSQDLASGGQAVQYF.